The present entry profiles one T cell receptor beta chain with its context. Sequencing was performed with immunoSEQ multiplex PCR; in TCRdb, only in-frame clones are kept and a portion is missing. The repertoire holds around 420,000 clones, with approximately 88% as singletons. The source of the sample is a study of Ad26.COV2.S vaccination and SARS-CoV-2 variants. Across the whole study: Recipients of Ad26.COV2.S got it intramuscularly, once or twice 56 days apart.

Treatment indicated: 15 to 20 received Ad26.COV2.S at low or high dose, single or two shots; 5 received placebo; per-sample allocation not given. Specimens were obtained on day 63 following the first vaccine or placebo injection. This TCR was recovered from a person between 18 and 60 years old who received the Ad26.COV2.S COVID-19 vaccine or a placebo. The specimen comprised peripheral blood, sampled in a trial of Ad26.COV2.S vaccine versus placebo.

CDR3 protein: CASSLLSGQETQYF. The CDR3 DNA is TGTGCCAGCAGTTTACTAAGTGGACAAGAGACCCAGTACTTC. The V and J genes are TRBV27 and TRBJ2-5; D gene unclear. The germline CDR1 and CDR2 sequences are MNHEY and SMNVEV (reference sequence). The CDR3 contains 14 residues. Trimming pared 2 bases from V and 2 bases from J, leaving 9 bases between.